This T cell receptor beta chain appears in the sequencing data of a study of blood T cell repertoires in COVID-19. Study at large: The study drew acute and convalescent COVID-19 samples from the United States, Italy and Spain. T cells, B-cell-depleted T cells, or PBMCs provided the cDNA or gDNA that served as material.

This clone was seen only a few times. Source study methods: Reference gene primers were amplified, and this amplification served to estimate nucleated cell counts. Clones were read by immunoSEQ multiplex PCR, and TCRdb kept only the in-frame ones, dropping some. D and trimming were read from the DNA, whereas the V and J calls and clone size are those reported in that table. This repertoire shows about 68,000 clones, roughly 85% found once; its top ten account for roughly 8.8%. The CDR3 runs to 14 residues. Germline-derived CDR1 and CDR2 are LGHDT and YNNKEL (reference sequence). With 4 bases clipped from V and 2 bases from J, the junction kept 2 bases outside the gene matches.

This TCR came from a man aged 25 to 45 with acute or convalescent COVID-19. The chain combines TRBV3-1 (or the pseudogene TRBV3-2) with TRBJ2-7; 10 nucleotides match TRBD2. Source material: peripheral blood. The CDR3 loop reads CASSPLAGTYEQYF. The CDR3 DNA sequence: TGTGCCAGCAGCCCACTAGCGGGAACCTACGAGCAGTACTTC.